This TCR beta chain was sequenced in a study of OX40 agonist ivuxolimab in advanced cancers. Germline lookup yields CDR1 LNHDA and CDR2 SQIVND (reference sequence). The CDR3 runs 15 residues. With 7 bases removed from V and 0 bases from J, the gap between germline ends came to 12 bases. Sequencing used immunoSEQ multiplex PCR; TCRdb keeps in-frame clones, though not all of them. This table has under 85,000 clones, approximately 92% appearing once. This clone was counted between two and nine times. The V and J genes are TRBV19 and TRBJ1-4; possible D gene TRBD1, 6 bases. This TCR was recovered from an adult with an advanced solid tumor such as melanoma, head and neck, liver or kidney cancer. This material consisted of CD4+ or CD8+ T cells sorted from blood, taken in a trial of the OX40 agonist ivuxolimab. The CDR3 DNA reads TGTGCCAGTAAGAAGAGGACAGCAACTAATGAAAAACTGTTTTTT. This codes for CASKKRTATNEKLFF.